This T cell receptor beta chain was profiled in a study of OX40 agonist ivuxolimab in advanced cancers. Findings of the study overall: CD8+ T cells were the subset that, on average, had more expanded clones than CD4+. Partial responders at 0.1-3.0 mg/kg had among the lowest clonal expansion.

This table comes from immunoSEQ multiplex PCR, and its TCRdb copy is limited to in-frame clones, with some not included. Of about 94,000 clones listed, roughly 90% are singletons. As to this clone: The antigen remains unidentified.

Blood got drawn at baseline, again on cycle 4 day 1, and then on cycle 7 day 1. The V gene's germline CDR1 is SGHAT and CDR2 FQNNGV. The V and J ends lost 5 bases and 3 bases respectively, with 14 bases between them. The CDR3 is made up of 14 amino acids. The chain has TRBV11-2 and TRBJ2-7, with D perhaps assigned TRBD1 or TRBD2 (5 bases each). The source material was CD4+ or CD8+ T cells sorted from blood, sampled in a trial of the OX40 agonist ivuxolimab. The sequence was obtained from an adult with an advanced solid tumor such as melanoma, head and neck, liver or kidney cancer. In nucleotides, the CDR3 is TGTGCCAGCAGCCCCTTCGGGGACGGCTACGAGCAGTACTTC. Its translation: CASSPFGDGYEQYF.